A selection of T cell receptor beta chains follows, all from one sample in a study of blood T cell repertoires in COVID-19. Profiling relied on immunoSEQ multiplex PCR, and the TCRdb table lists in-frame clones only, not all of them. This sample has hundreds of thousands of clones, with around 86% found just once. Sequenced: PBMCs or T cells enriched from blood (not recorded which). The receptor set was obtained from a woman between 50 and 59 years old who had recovered from COVID-19. Both conserved end residues are part of each CDR3. A D gene is named only where the DNA matches it firmly. Not all rows give a size; the values are once, few, many and, for expanded clones, a class.

-,TRBJ1-2,-,TRBV4-3,CASSQDGDTYGYTF,TGCGCCAGCAGCCAAGATGGGGACACCTATGGCTACACCTTC
-,TRBJ1-2,-,TRBV12-3/TRBV12-4,CASSLGLPGYTF,TGTGCCAGCAGCTTGGGACTGCCTGGCTACACCTTC
-,TRBJ1-1,TRBD1,TRBV5-1,CASKGTGVNTEAFF,TGCGCCAGCAAAGGGACAGGGGTTAACACTGAAGCTTTCTTT
-,TRBJ1-1,-,TRBV30,CASEAGFNTEAFF,TGTGCGTCCGAAGCGGGATTTAACACTGAAGCTTTCTTT
-,TRBJ2-1,TRBD1,TRBV15,CATSRSRDRAYNEQFF,TGTGCCACCAGCAGATCCCGGGACAGGGCCTACAATGAGCAGTTCTTC
once,TRBJ2-1,TRBD2,TRBV29-1,CSVGLAGALNEQFF,TGCAGCGTGGGCCTAGCGGGCGCGCTCAATGAGCAGTTCTTC
-,TRBJ2-7,TRBD1,TRBV4-3,CASSQDRGQPHEQYF,TGCGCCAGCAGCCAGGACAGGGGACAGCCCCACGAGCAGTACTTC
few,TRBJ2-2,TRBD2,TRBV11-3,CASSSRLAGGLGELFF,TGTGCCAGCAGCTCCAGACTAGCCGGAGGGCTCGGGGAGCTGTTTTTT
-,TRBJ2-1,-,TRBV9,CASSVDNSYNEQFF,TGTGCCAGCAGCGTAGATAACTCCTACAATGAGCAGTTCTTC
-,TRBJ1-2,-,TRBV5-4,CASSPQGFSYTF,TGTGCCAGCAGCCCACAGGGTTTTAGCTACACCTTC